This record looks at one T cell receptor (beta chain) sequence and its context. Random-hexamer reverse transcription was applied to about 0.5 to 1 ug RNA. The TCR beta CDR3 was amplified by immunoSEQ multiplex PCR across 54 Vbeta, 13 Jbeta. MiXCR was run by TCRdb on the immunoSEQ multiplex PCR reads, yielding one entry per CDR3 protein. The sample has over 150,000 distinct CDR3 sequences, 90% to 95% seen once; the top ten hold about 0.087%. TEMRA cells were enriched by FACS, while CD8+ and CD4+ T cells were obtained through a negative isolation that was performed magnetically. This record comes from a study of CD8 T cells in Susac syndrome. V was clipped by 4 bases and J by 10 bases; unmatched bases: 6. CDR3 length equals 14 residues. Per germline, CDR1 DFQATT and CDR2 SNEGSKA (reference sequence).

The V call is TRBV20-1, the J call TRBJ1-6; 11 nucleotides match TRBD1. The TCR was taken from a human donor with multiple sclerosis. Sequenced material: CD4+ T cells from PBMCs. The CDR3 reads CSANGQGAGSPLHF. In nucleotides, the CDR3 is TGCAGTGCTAACGGACAGGGGGCCGGGTCACCCCTCCACTTT.